The T cell receptor beta chain described here comes from a study of shared clonotypes between healthy human individuals. Tens of millions of PBMCs supplied genomic DNA for unsorted samples. TCRdb's table, derived via immunoSEQ multiplex PCR, lists solely in-frame clones and lacks some. The sample lists fewer than 600,000 clones, more than 65% seen once, with over 10% in the top ten. The CDR3 spans 21 residues. Germline trimming cut 0 bases from V and 0 bases from J; bases unmatched to any gene: 19. Germline CDR1 is SGDLS and CDR2 is YYNGEE. Study conclusions and caveats: It was only blood that was sampled, and tissue repertoires likely differ.

On this clone itself: Its target is unknown.

The sequenced sample was PBMCs. This chain connects TRBV9 to TRBJ1-1, with 8 positions matching TRBD1. This receptor was obtained from a woman in her thirties or forties in good health. Some clones in this sample may be carry-over from other donors' samples. CDR3 nucleotides: TGTGCCAGCAGCGTAGGGGCGGAGGGGGACAGGAGCCTACCCATGAACACTGAAGCTTTCTTT. Protein sequence: CASSVGAEGDRSLPMNTEAFF. Drawing the rest from reference TRBV9 and TRBJ1-1, the complete variable domain is DSGVTQTPKHLITATGQRVTLRCSPRSGDLSVYWYQQSLDQGLQFLIQYYNGEERAKGNILERFSAQQFPDLHSELNLSSLELGDSALYFCASSVGAEGDRSLPMNTEAFFGQGTRLTVV.